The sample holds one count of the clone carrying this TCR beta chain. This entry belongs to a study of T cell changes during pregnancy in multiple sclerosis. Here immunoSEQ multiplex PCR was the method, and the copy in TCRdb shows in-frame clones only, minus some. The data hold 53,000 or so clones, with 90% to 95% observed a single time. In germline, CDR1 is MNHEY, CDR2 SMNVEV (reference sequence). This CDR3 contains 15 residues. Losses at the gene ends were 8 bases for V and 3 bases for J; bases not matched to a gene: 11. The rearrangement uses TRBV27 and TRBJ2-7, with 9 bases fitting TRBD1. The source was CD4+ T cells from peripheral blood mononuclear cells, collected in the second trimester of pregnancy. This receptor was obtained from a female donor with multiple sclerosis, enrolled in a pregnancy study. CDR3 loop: CASLKTGTGFYEQYF. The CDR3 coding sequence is TGTGCCAGCTTAAAAACCGGGACAGGGTTCTACGAGCAGTACTTC.